The rows below give T cell receptor beta chains drawn from one sample of a study of T cells in narcolepsy. Here immunoSEQ multiplex PCR was the method, and the copy in TCRdb shows in-frame clones only, minus some. Of tens of thousands of clones in the sample, around 92% were seen once. Sequencing was done on a sample of CD45RA- memory CD4+ T cells from PBMCs. Receptors were obtained from a human donor with narcolepsy. Both conserved end residues are part of each CDR3. Each record gives: D gene, J gene, V gene, clone size, CDR3 protein, CDR3 DNA. D genes are given only for firm matches. Clone size is shown for a subset of rows, as once, few, many or a class of expanded clone.

>.|TRBJ2-3|TRBV29-1|.
CSVVRETISTDTQYF
TGCAGCGTTGTCAGGGAGACAATCAGCACAGATACGCAGTATTTT
>.|TRBJ2-5|TRBV7-3|.
CASGFTGTETQYF
TGTGCCAGCGGTTTTACGGGAACGGAGACCCAGTACTTC
>.|TRBJ2-5|TRBV6-1|.
CASSDFLNLGRVEEQYF
TGTGCCAGCAGTGATTTCCTTAACCTCGGGCGGGTTGAAGAGCAGTACTTC
>.|TRBJ1-1|TRBV4-1|.
CASSQGGGNTEAFF
TGCGCCAGCAGCCAAGGTGGAGGGAACACTGAAGCTTTCTTT
>TRBD1|TRBJ1-2|TRBV27|.
CASSQGTGLTGYTF
TGTGCCAGCAGCCAAGGGACAGGGTTAACTGGCTACACCTTC
>TRBD1|TRBJ2-1|TRBV18|.
CASSRGTTGGNEQFF
TGTGCCAGCTCACGGGGGACCACAGGGGGCAATGAGCAGTTCTTC
>TRBD2|TRBJ2-1|TRBV27|once
CASSARGGRNNEQFF
TGTGCCAGCAGTGCCCGGGGGGGGCGGAACAATGAGCAGTTCTTC
>TRBD1|TRBJ2-5|TRBV28|.
CASSPGQAQETQYF
TGTGCCAGCAGTCCCGGACAGGCCCAAGAGACCCAGTACTTC
>TRBD2|TRBJ2-2|TRBV7-2|.
CASSSGTRAGELFF
TGTGCCAGCAGCTCAGGGACTAGGGCCGGGGAGCTGTTTTTT
>.|TRBJ2-3|TRBV7-2|.
CASSSGVYTDTQYF
TGTGCCAGCAGCTCGGGGGTCTATACAGATACGCAGTATTTT
>.|TRBJ1-1|TRBV10-3|.
CAIRTDRDMNTEAFF
TGTGCCATCAGGACCGACCGGGATATGAACACTGAAGCTTTCTTT
>.|TRBJ2-5|TRBV29-1|.
CSVGGPGLGETQYF
TGCAGCGTAGGGGGGCCGGGCCTGGGGGAGACCCAGTACTTC
>TRBD1|TRBJ1-1|TRBV5-1|.
CASRPGSGGTEAFF
TGCGCCAGCAGACCAGGGTCAGGGGGCACTGAAGCTTTCTTT